The source of this T cell receptor beta chain is a study of blood T cell repertoires in COVID-19. Study-wide context: There were acute and convalescent COVID-19 samples, and they came from the United States, Italy and Spain. PBMCs, B-cell-depleted T cells, or T cells provided the cDNA or gDNA that made up the material.

The authors' processing: Scientists estimated how many nucleated cells there were by amplifying reference gene primers. Clones were sequenced by immunoSEQ multiplex PCR, and TCRdb holds only the in-frame ones, with some missing. From that table come the V and J calls and clone size; the DNA was used to work out D and trimming. The data show roughly 140,000 clones, with 84% seen just once and about 38% held by the top ten. The receptor was derived from a human donor in a cohort sampled during active COVID-19. The sequenced sample was peripheral blood.

This chain's CDR3 is CASSLISGGADDEQYF. The CDR3 DNA reads as TGTGCCAGCAGTCTCATTAGCGGGGGGGCCGACGACGAGCAGTACTTC. V is TRBV28 and J is TRBJ2-7, with 11 bases identical to TRBD2. Trimming cost V 5 bases and J 5 bases; bases outside gene matches: 11. The CDR3 covers 16 residues. Per germline, CDR1 MDHEN and CDR2 SYDVKM.